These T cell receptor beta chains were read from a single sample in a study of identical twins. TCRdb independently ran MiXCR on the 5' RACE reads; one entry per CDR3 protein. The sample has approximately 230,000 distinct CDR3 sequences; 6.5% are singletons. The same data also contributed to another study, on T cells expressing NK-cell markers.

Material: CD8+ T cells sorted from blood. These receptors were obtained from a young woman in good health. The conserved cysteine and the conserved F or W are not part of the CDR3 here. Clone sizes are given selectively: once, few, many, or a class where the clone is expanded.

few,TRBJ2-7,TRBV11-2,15,ASSLDPRDPGVYEQY
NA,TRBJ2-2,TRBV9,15,ASSAPRGGANTGELF
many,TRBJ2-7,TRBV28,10,ASISSSYEQY
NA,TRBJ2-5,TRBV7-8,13,ASSFSREGKGTQY
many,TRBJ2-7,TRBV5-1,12,ASSSRDRAYEQY
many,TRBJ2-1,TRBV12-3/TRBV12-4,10,ASSSAKYEQF
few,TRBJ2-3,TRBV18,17,ASSPGWTRALSGTDTQY
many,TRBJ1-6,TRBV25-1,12,ASSATGRNSPLH
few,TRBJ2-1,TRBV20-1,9,SASWANEQF
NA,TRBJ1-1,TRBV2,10,AIRGANTEAF
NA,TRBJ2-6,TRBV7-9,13,ASSPALSGANVLT
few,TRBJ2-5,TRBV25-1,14,ASSETGRDRQETQY
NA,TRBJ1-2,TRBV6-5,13,ASSFRGGPNYGYT
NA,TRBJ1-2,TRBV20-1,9,SASLQGSYT
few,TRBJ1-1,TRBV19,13,ASTKEAALNTEAF
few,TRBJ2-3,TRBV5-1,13,ASSLVMEGQDTQY
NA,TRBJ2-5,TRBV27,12,ASSYAGRQETQY
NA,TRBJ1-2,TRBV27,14,ASSLLYTGFVYGYT
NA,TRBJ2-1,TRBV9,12,ASSSGGLLAALF
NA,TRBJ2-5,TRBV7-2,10,ASSLFTETQY
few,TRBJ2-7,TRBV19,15,ASSDLIQGTNEVEQY
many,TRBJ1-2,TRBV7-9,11,ASSPPDSYGYT
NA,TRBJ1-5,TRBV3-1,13,ASSPRTEWGQPQH
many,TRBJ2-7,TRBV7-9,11,ASSSLGGNEQY
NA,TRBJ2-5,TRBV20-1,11,RVAGGLQETQY
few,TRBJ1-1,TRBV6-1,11,ASSDLGNTEAF
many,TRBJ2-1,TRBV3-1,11,ASSTSRVLGQF
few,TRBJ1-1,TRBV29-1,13,SVWGEVGRGTEAF
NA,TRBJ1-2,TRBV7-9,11,ASSLPGQGGYT
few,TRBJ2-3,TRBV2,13,ASSEVAGEADTQY
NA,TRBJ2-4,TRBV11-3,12,ASSLIPGRDIQY
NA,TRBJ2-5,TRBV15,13,ATSRGGGGLETQY
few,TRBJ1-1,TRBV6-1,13,ASSEEGKLNTEAF
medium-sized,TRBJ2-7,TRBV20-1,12,SGMTGTTPYEQY